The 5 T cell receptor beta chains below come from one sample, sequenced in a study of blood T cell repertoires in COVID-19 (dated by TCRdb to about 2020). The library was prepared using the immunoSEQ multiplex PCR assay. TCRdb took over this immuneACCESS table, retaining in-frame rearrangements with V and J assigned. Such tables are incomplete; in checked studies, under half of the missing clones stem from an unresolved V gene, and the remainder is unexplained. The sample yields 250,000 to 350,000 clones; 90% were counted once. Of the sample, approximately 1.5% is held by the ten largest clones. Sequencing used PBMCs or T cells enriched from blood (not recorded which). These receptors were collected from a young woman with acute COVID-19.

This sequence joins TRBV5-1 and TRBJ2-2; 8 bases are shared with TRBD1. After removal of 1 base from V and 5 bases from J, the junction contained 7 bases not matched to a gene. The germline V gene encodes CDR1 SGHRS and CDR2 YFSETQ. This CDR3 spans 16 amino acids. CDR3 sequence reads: CASSLRQGATTGELFF. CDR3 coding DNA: TGCGCCAGCAGCTTGCGGCAGGGGGCTACGACCGGGGAGCTGTTTTTT.

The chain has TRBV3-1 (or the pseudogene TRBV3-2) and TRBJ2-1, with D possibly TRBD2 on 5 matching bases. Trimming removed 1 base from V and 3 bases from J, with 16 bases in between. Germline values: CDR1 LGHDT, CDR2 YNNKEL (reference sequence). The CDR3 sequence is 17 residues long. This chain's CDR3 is CASSQGLSSAFYNEQFF. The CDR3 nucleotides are TGTGCCAGCAGCCAAGGACTATCTTCGGCCTTCTACAATGAGCAGTTCTTC.

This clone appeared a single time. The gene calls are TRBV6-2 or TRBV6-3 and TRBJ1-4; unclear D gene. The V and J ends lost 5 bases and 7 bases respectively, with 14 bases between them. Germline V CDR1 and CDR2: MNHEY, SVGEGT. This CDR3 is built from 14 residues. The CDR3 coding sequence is TGTGCCAGCAGTAGCCCATTCGGCGGTGAAAAACTGTTTTTT. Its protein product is CASSSPFGGEKLFF.

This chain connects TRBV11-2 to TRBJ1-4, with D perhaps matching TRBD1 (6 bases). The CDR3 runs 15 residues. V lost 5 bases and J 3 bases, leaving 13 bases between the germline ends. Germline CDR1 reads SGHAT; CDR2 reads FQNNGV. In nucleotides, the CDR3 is TGTGCCAGCAGCCTCGGACAGCCGGCTAATGAAAAACTGTTTTTT. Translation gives CASSLGQPANEKLFF.

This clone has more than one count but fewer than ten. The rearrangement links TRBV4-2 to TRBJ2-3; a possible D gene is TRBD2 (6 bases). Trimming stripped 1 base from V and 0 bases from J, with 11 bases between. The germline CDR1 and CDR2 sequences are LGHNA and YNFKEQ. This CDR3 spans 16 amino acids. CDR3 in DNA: TGTGCCAGCAGCCAAGCTCCGGGAGAGAGCACAGATACGCAGTATTTT. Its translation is CASSQAPGESTDTQYF.